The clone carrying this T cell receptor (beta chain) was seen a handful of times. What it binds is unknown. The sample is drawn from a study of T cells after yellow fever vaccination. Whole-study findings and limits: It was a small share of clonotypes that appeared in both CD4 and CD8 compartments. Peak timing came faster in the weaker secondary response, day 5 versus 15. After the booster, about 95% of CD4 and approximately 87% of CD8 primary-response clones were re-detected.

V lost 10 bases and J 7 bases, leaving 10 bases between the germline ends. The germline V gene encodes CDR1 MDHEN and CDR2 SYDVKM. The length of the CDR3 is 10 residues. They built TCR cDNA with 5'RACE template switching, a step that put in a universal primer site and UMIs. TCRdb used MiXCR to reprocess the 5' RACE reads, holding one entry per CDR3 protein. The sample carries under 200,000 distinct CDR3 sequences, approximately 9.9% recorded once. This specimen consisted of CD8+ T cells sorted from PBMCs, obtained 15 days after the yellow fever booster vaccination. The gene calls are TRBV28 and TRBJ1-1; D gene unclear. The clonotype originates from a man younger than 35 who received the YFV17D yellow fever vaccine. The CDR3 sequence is CANPYFEAFF. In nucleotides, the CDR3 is TGTGCCAACCCCTACTTTGAAGCTTTCTTT.